This TCR beta chain was found in a study of blood T cell repertoires in COVID-19. Study context: The analysed material was cDNA or gDNA that came from T cells, B-cell-depleted T cells, or PBMCs.

The CDR3 runs to 13 residues. V gave up 7 bases and J gave up 1 base, with 10 bases separating them. Per the germline V gene, CDR1 is MNHNY and CDR2 is SVGAGI (reference sequence). As processed by the authors: The authors estimated nucleated cell counts from reference gene primer amplification. Libraries were prepared by immunoSEQ multiplex PCR; TCRdb keeps only in-frame clonotypes and omits some of them. The V and J calls and clone size were taken over from that table, and D and trimming were inferred from the DNA. In the table there are around 200,000 clones, 70% to 90% of which are singletons. This rearrangement joins TRBV6-6 to TRBJ1-2, with D hard to call. The receptor was isolated from a woman of 80 years or more with acute or convalescent COVID-19. What was sequenced was peripheral blood. CDR3 nucleotide sequence: TGTGCCAGCACCTCAGATAATAACTATGGCTACACCTTC. Its protein product is CASTSDNNYGYTF.